This record looks at one T cell receptor (beta chain) sequence and its context. This entry is derived from a study of blood T cell repertoires in COVID-19. TCRdb keeps only in-frame clones here, not all; method: immunoSEQ multiplex PCR. Counted here are 450,000 or so clones, less than 95% occurring once; the ten biggest clones make up around 0.6%. Trimming took 6 bases from V and 7 from J; bases not matched to a gene: 8. CDR1 is MNHEY and CDR2 is SMNVEV in the germline V gene (reference sequence). The CDR3 is 13 amino acids. V usage is TRBV27 and J usage is TRBJ2-7; 8 positions match TRBD2. This TCR was sampled from a man aged 18 to 29 who had recovered from COVID-19. Sequenced input: PBMCs or T cells enriched from blood (not recorded which). Here the CDR3 reads CASRMRGAGEQYF. Here the CDR3 DNA reads TGTGCCAGCAGGATGCGGGGGGCTGGTGAGCAGTACTTC.